Listed here are 9 T cell receptor beta chains from one sample, sequenced in a study of T cell repertoires in cytomegalovirus infection (dated by TCRdb to about 2019). Sequencing relied on an Illumina HiSeq 1500. Using fastp at Q25 and MiXCR, TCRdb reprocessed the public reads and kept productive beta chains. Every distinct CDR3 protein forms one entry, paired with its most common genes and DNA. Present in this sample are around 530,000 distinct CDR3 sequences, approximately 26% of which were seen just once. Around 14% of the sample goes to the ten largest clones. Sequencing used PBMCs. The receptor set was obtained from a human donor in good health (CMV status not recorded). Some clones in this sample may be carry-over from other donors' samples.

The rearrangement joins TRBV7-2 to TRBJ1-2; no clear D. The length of the CDR3 is 13 residues. V was shortened by 5 bases and J by 8 bases, with 15 bases between the two germline ends. CDR1 SGHTA and CDR2 FQGNSA come from the germline V gene. The CDR3 DNA is TGTGCCAGCAGCCCGGACGGACGGAAAGGCTACACCTTC. Amino acid sequence: CASSPDGRKGYTF.

There are a few counts of this clonotype. The chain uses TRBV29-1 and TRBJ2-3, with a weak D call TRBD1 (6 bases). This CDR3 spans 14 amino acids. Trimming removed 6 bases from V and 2 bases from J, with 15 bases in between. Per the germline V gene, CDR1 is SQVTM and CDR2 is ANQGSEA. CDR3 nucleotides: TGCAGCGTCGCCTTGACAGGCTCCACAGATACGCAGTATTTT. The encoded protein is CSVALTGSTDTQYF.

This clonotype was recorded at least ten times. This chain uses TRBV7-2 with TRBJ2-1; 10 nucleotides line up with TRBD2. V was pared by 0 bases and J by 15 bases, with 2 bases of the junction left unmatched. The length of the CDR3 is 12 residues. Germline values: CDR1 SGHTA, CDR2 FQGNSA. In nucleotides, the CDR3 is TGTGCCAGCAGCTTAGCGGGACTAGCGCCGTTCTTC. Translated: CASSLAGLAPFF.

The chain has TRBV27 and TRBJ1-5; 8 nucleotides align to TRBD1. The junction had 11 bases not matched to a gene; V was cut back by 4 bases and J by 6 bases. CDR3 size: 16 residues. Germline loops: CDR1 MNHEY, CDR2 SMNVEV (reference sequence). CDR3 nucleotides: TGTGCCAGCAGTTCCATGACAGGGGCGGGTTTTCAGCCCCAGCATTTT. Protein sequence: CASSSMTGAGFQPQHF.

This rearrangement joins TRBV29-1 to TRBJ2-7; 15 bases align to TRBD2. The V gene's germline CDR1 is SQVTM and CDR2 ANQGSEA. The V gene end was trimmed by 6 bases and the J gene end by 4 bases; junction bases not matched to a gene: 10. The CDR3 extends over 16 amino acids. The CDR3, as DNA: TGCAGCGTAGGGGGGACTAGCGGGAGGAGTGGGTACGAGCAGTACTTC. It specifies CSVGGTSGRSGYEQYF.

This chain links TRBV6-1 with TRBJ2-7; the match to TRBD1 covers 7 bases. The germline CDR1 and CDR2 sequences are MNHNS and SASEGT. V trimming: 7 bases; J trimming: 4 bases; junction bases outside the gene matches: 7. CDR3 size: 13 residues. CDR3 protein: CASTRQGGYEQYV. Written as DNA, the CDR3 is TGTGCCAGCACGAGACAGGGTGGGTACGAGCAGTACGTC.

This clonotype was seen repeatedly, ten times or more. The chain has TRBV7-2 and TRBJ2-1; 7 bases are a match to TRBD1. Germline CDR1 reads SGHTA; CDR2 reads FQGNSA. With 0 bases clipped from V and 11 bases from J, the junction kept 13 bases outside the gene matches. This CDR3 has 16 amino acids. The CDR3 region has the DNA TGTGCCAGCAGCTTAGCCTCCGGGACAGAGTCATTTAAGCAGTTCTTC. Residues: CASSLASGTESFKQFF.

The V gene is TRBV27, the J gene TRBJ2-1; possibly TRBD1 for D (6 bases). Trimming took off 6 bases at V and 0 bases at J, with 15 bases between the two ends. This CDR3 spans 16 amino acids. Germline V gives CDR1 MNHEY, CDR2 SMNVEV (reference sequence). The CDR3 reads CASRGTGLSSYNEQFF. DNA for the CDR3: TGTGCCAGCAGAGGAACAGGGCTAAGCTCCTACAATGAGCAGTTCTTC.

In regard to this clonotype: An end of the junction differs from the germline gene, which may be a read error. The chain has TRBV7-6 and TRBJ2-1; TRBD2 aligns across 8 bases. The germline gives CDR1 SGHVS, CDR2 FNYEAQ. CDR3 length: 14 amino acids. The CDR3 reads CASSPGTSGNEPFF. The CDR3, as DNA: TGTGCCAGCAGCCCCGGGACTAGTGGCAATGAGCCGTTCTTC.